The present T cell receptor (beta chain) was sequenced within a study of CD8 T cells in ankylosing spondylitis (TCRdb year 2017). Regarding the research as a whole: To find TCR variants linked to disease, the study profiled T cell receptor beta repertoires in ankylosing spondylitis patients and healthy donors. The whole study cohort included over 85 healthy donors and under 30 ankylosing spondylitis patients. Peripheral blood was sampled, and synovial fluid was also collected from ankylosing spondylitis patients. Broad study findings and their caveats: Blood from ankylosing spondylitis patients appeared to be characterized by a TCR beta motif composed of about eight highly homologous amino acid variants. In peripheral blood, the disease-linked clones were found at relatively low frequencies and had a CD8+ phenotype. Significant enrichment of the disease-linked clones was reported in matched synovial fluid samples from ankylosing spondylitis patients. Some motif variants were previously reported in synovial fluid and blood of reactive arthritis patients, suggesting common disease-initiation mechanisms.

This clonotype appeared many times. What this receptor recognizes is not known. No much larger clone exists at a distance of one base, and base qualities are not known. Its CDR3 holds 14 amino acids, cysteine through phenylalanine. The read is trimmed to its CDR3 DNA, 42 bases read in frame from base 1. From a lookup of the germline V gene, CDR1 and CDR2 are SGHDT and YYEEEE. V and J are truncated by 0 bases and 4 bases respectively, leaving an intervening sequence of 10 bases. Reads for this sample came from an Illumina HiSeq 2500. TCR beta libraries were prepared by quantitative 5'-RACE with molecular barcodes. On the study's bioinformatics: To identify disease-linked TCR variants, a new computational method was used, one built on a probabilistic model of VDJ rearrangement. TCRdb passed the public sequencing reads through fastp at Q25 and MiXCR, retaining productive beta sequences. Under each unique CDR3 protein, matching rows form one entry showing the most common genes and DNA. The V and J calls come from TCRdb's annotation, not from the publication. This sample comprises 350,000 or so distinct CDR3 sequences, 9.5% to 13% of them detected only once. The ten largest clones take up about 10% of the sample.

This sequence was found in a female donor with ankylosing spondylitis or in good health (not recorded which). This chain joins TRBV5-6 to TRBJ1-2; no D gene is confidently identified. The sample was blood, either unsorted or a sorted T cell fraction (not recorded which). CDR3 loop: CASSLGFEFYGYTF. The DNA sequence is as follows: TGTGCCAGCAGCTTGGGGTTCGAGTTCTATGGCTACACCTTC. This CDR3, with the reference TRBV5-6 and TRBJ1-2 proteins standing in past its ends, gives the full variable domain DAGVTQSPTHLIKTRGQQVTLRCSPKSGHDTVSWYQQALGQGPQFIFQYYEEEERQRGNFPDRFSGHQFPNYSSELNVNALLLGDSALYLCASSLGFEFYGYTFGSGTRLTVV.